This entry is about one TCR beta chain. Antigen unknown. CD8 cells classed as naive were CD45RO-negative and positively selected for CCR7, excluding terminally differentiated effector memory CD45RA+ cells. The CDR3 has 15 amino acids. Germline CDR1 is SGDLS and CDR2 is YYNGEE. V shed 4 bases and J 4 bases; nucleotides not matched to a gene: 8. How the authors handled the data: ImmunoSEQ yielded junction-only sequences lacking quality scores, so filtering differed. Sequenced by immunoSEQ multiplex PCR; TCRdb stores in-frame clones only, minus some. V and J calls and clone size follow that table, whereas D and trimming were derived from the DNA. The sample consists of 600,000 or so clones, roughly 98% of them appearing once. These data come from a study of shared clonotypes between healthy human individuals. Study details: Three plates were used per donor for CD4 naive, three for CD4 memory, two for CD8 naive and one for CD8 memory. General observations from the study: Sharing across four donors was seen in 4.5% to 6.5% of naive CD4 clonotypes.

The specimen sequenced was naive CD8+ T cells sorted from blood. The rearrangement joins TRBV9 to TRBJ2-3, with 8 bases identical to TRBD2. This sequence originates from a man aged 25-40 years in good health. The CDR3 loop is CASSYTSGTSDTQYF. Here the CDR3 DNA reads TGTGCCAGCAGCTATACTAGCGGTACGTCAGATACGCAGTATTTT.